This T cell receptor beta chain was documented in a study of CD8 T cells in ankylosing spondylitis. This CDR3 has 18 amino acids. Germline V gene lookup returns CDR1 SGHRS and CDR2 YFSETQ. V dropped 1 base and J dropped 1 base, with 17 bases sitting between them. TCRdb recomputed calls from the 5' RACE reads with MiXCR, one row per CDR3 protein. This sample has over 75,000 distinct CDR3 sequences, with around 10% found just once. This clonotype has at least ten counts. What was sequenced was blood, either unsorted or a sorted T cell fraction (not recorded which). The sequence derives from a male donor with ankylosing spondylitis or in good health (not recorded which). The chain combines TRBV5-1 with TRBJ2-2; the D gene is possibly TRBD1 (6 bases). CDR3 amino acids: CASSLTQRQEMNTGELFF. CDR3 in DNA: TGCGCCAGCAGCTTGACACAACGACAGGAGATGAACACCGGGGAGCTGTTTTTT.